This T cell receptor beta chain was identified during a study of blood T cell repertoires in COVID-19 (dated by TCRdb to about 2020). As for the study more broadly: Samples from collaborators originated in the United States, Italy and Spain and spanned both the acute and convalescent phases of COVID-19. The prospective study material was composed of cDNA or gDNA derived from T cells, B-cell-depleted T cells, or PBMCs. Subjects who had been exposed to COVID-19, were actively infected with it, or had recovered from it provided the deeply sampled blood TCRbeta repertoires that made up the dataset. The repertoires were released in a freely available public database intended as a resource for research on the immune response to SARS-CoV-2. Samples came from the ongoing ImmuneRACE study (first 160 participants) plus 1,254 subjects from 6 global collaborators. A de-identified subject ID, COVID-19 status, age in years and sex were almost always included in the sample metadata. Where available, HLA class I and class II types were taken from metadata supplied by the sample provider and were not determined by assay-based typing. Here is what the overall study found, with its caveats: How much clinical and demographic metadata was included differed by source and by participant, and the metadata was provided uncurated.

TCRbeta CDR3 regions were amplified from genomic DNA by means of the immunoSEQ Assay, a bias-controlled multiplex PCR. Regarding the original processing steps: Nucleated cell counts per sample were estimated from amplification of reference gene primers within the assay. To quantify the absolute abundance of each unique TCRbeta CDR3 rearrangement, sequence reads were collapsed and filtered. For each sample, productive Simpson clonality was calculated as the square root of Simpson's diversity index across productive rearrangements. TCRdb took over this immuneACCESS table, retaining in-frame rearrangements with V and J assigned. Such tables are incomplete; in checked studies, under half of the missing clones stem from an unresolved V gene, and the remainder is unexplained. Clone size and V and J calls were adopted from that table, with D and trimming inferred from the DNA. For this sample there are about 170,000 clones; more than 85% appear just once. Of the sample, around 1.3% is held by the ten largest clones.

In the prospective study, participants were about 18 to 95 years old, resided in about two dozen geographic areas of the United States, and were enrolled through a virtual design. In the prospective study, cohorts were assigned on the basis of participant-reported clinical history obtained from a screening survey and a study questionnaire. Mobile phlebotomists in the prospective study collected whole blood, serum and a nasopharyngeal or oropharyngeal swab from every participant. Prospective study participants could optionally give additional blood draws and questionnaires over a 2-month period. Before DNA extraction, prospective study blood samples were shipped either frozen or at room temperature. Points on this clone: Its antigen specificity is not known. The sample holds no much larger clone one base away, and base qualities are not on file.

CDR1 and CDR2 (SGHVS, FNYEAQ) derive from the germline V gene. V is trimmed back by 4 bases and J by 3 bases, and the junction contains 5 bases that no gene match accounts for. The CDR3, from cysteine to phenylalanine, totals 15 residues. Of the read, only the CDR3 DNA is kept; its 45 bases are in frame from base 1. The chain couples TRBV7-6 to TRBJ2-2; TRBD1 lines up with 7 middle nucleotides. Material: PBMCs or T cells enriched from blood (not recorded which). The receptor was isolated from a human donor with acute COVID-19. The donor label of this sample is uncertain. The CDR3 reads CASSSYRGDTGELFF. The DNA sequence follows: TGTGCCAGCAGCTCCTACAGGGGTGACACCGGGGAGCTGTTTTTT.